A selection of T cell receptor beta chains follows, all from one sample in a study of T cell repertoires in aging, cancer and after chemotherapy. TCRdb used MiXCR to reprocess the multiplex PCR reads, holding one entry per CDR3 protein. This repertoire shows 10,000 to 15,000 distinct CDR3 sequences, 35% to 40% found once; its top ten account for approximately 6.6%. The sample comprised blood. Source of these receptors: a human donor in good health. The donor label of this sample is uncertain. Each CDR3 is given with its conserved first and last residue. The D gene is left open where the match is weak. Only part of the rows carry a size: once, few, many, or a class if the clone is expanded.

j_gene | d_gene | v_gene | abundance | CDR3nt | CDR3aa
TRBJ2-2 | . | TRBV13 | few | TGTGCCAGCAGCCTAGAAAGCACCGGGGAGCTGTTTTTT | CASSLESTGELFF
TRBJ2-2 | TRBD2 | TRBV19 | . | TGTGCCAGTAGTATCTCGCGGGGGGTCGACACCGGGGAGCTGTTTTTT | CASSISRGVDTGELFF
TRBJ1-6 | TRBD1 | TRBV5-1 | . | TGCGCCAGCTCGCGGGACAGGGGCGATAATTCACCCCTCCACTTT | CASSRDRGDNSPLHF
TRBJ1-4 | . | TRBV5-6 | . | TGTGCCAGCAGCCTCACGGCGGAAAAACTGTTTTTT | CASSLTAEKLFF
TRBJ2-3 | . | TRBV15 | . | TGTGCCACCAGCAGAGCCCCCTCGACTAGCACAGATACGCAGTATTTT | CATSRAPSTSTDTQYF
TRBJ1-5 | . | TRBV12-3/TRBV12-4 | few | TGTGCCAGCAGCCTCGGAAGGGAGGCCCAGCATTTT | CASSLGREAQHF
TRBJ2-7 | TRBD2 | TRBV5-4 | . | TGTGCCAGCAGCTTGAAACTAGCGGATTACGAGCAGTACTTC | CASSLKLADYEQYF
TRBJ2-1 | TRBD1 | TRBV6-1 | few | TGTGCCAGCAGCGGGACAGGGGGCTTGTTAAATGAGCAGTTCTTC | CASSGTGGLLNEQFF
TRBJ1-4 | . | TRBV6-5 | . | TGTGCCAGCAGTCCGACGGAGGCGGGCGGACCAAAACTGTTTTTT | CASSPTEAGGPKLFF
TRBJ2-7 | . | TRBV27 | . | TGTGCCAGCAGTTTGGCGGGACGAGGCTCCTACGAGCAGTACTTC | CASSLAGRGSYEQYF
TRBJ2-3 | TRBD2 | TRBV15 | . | TGTGCCACCAGCAGGACCGACGGGAGGGACGATACGCAGTATTTT | CATSRTDGRDDTQYF
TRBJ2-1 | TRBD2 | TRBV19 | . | TGTGCCAGCAGCATTAAAAGCGGGGGGGTAATTTACAATGAGCAGTTCTTC | CASSIKSGGVIYNEQFF
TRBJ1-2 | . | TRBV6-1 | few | TGTGCCAGCAGTGAAGAACGGGGCTATGGCTACACCTTC | CASSEERGYGYTF
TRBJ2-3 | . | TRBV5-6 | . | TGTGCCAGCAGCTTGGGGCAGCTACTCACAGATACGCAGTATTTT | CASSLGQLLTDTQYF
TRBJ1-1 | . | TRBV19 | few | TGTGCCAGTAGTATAGATGGCGCATCTTTCTTT | CASSIDGASFF
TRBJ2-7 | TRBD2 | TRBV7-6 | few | TGTGCCAGCAGCTTATCGGGGGGAAGCTCCTACGAGCAGTACTTC | CASSLSGGSSYEQYF
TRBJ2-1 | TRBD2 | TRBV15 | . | TGTGCCACCGGTACAAGGGCTAGCGGGAGGGTCTATGAGCAGTTCTTC | CATGTRASGRVYEQFF
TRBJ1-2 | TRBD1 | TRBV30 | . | TGTGCCTGGAGTGTACTTCGTCAGGGGGGGCCTAACTATGGCTACACCTTC | CAWSVLRQGGPNYGYTF
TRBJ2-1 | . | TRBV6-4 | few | TGTGCCAGCAGTGACTCGGGAGGACGGGGGTACAATGAGCAGTTCTTC | CASSDSGGRGYNEQFF
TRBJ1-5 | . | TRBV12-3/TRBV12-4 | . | TGTGCCAGCAGTCCGACGGGCCGAGATCAGCCCCAGCATTTT | CASSPTGRDQPQHF
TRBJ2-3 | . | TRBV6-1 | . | TGTGCCAGCAGTGAAGGGGCAGTCCCCACAGATACGCAGTATTTT | CASSEGAVPTDTQYF
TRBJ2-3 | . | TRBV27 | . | TGTGCCAGCAGTACTCCACTTACGGATACGCAGTATTTT | CASSTPLTDTQYF
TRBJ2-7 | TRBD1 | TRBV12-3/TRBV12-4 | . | TGTGCCAGCAGAAATATAGGGGGCAACTACGAGCAGTACTTC | CASRNIGGNYEQYF
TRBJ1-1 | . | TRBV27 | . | TGTGCCAGCAGCCTTCAGGACACTGAAGCTTTCTTT | CASSLQDTEAFF
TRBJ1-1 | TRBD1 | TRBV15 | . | TGTGCCACCAGCAGAGAGGGACAGGAAGCTTTCTTT | CATSREGQEAFF
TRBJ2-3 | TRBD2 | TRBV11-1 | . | TGTGCCAGCAGTGAAGCTAGCGGGGTAACAGATACGCAGTATTTT | CASSEASGVTDTQYF
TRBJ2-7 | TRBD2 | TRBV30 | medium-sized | TGTGCCTGGGCTAGATCTAGCGGGAAGGTGGGCTCCTACGAGCAGTACTTC | CAWARSSGKVGSYEQYF
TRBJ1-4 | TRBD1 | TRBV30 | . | TGTGCCTGGAGTGTAGCCGGGACAGGGGAAAAACTGTTTTTT | CAWSVAGTGEKLFF
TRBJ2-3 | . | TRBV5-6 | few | TGTGCCAGCAGCTTGGACGTAGATACGCAGTATTTT | CASSLDVDTQYF
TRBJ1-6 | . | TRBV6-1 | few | TGTGCCAGCAGGACCAATTCACCCCTCCACTTT | CASRTNSPLHF
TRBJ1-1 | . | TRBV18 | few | TGTGCCAGCTCACCGGGGCTTAACACTGAAGCTTTCTTT | CASSPGLNTEAFF
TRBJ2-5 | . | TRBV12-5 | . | TGTGCTAGTGGTCGAGGGGAGACCCAGTACTTC | CASGRGETQYF
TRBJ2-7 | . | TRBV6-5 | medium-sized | TGTGCCAGCAGCACCCGCCGGGAGAGGCGTTACGAGCAGTACTTC | CASSTRRERRYEQYF
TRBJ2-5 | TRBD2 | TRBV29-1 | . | TGCAGCGTTGGACGGGGGGGCCAAGAGACCCAGTACTTC | CSVGRGGQETQYF
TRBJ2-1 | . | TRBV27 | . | TGTGCCAGCAAAGACCTAGGACTGTACAATGAGCAGTTCTTC | CASKDLGLYNEQFF
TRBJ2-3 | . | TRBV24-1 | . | TGTGCCACCAGTGATACCCAGTCAAGTAGCGGTTTCACAGATACGCAGTATTTT | CATSDTQSSSGFTDTQYF
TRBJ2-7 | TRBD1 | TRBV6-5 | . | TGTGCCAGCAGTAAAGACAGGGTTTACGAGCAGTACTTC | CASSKDRVYEQYF
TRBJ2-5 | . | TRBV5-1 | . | TGCGCCAGCAGCGCTCTCCCTGGGGCAGGCGAGCGGGAGACCCAGTACTTC | CASSALPGAGERETQYF
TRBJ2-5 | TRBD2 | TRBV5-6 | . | TGTGCCAGCAGCTTGGGGGGACTAGCGGAGACCCAGTACTTC | CASSLGGLAETQYF
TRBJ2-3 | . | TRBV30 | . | TGTGCCTGGAGGACGGGGTGGGGTTTGAATACGCAGTATTTT | CAWRTGWGLNTQYF
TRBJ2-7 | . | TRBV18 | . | TGTGCCAGCTCGGGGGGCTCCTACGAGCAGTACTTC | CASSGGSYEQYF
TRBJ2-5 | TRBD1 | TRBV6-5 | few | TGTGCCAGCGGTAAACGAGGGACAGGGGGCAGGGAGACCCAGTACTTC | CASGKRGTGGRETQYF
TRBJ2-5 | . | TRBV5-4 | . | TGTGCCAGCAGCTTCGACAGCCAAGAGACCCAGTACTTC | CASSFDSQETQYF
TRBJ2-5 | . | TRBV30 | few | TGTGCCTGGAGTGTAAAAGGGGCCGGAGAGACCCAGTACTTC | CAWSVKGAGETQYF
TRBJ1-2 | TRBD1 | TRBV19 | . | TGTGCCAGTAGCGGACAGGTTGACACCTATGGCTACACCTTC | CASSGQVDTYGYTF
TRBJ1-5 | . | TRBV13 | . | TGTGCCAGCAGCTTGGCGGGGACACCTAAAAATCAGCCCCAGCATTTT | CASSLAGTPKNQPQHF
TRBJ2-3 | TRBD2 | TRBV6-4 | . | TGTGCCAGCAGTGACTCTACTAGCGGGGGGGCAGATACGCAGTATTTT | CASSDSTSGGADTQYF
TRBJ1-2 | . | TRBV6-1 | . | TGTGCCAGCAGTGGGATGAGGGGTCGAGTCTATGGCTACACCTTC | CASSGMRGRVYGYTF
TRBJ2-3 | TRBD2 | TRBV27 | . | TGTGCCAGCAGTCTAGGGAGACGAGCGGGAGGGGGCACAGATACGCAGTATTTT | CASSLGRRAGGGTDTQYF
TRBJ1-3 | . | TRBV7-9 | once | TGTGCCAGCCACTCAAACACCATATATTTT | CASHSNTIYF
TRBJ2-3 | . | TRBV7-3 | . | TGTGCCAGCAGCTTATCTTCGGGGGCAGATACGCAGTATTTT | CASSLSSGADTQYF
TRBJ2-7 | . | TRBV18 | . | TGTGCCAGCTCCCCTCGCCGGGCAGGCCGTAGGGTGGACGAGCAGTACTTC | CASSPRRAGRRVDEQYF
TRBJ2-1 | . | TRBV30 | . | TGTGCCGGACGGGACTTCTCCTACAATGAGCAGTTCTTC | CAGRDFSYNEQFF